The 7 T cell receptor beta chains in this list originate from one sample, sequenced in a study of blood T cells in healthy people across ages. A second PCR of roughly 7 to 11 cycles used a sample-barcoded 5' primer and a J-beta primer mix. MiXCR was run by TCRdb on the 5' RACE reads, yielding one entry per CDR3 protein. Here the sample spans approximately 1.5 million distinct CDR3 sequences, less than 45% being singletons. Sample: blood. Source of these receptors: a woman under 30 in good health.

The chain has TRBV6-5 and TRBJ1-5; D is possibly TRBD1 (6 bases). Trimming pared 5 bases from V and 5 bases from J, leaving 13 bases between. The CDR3 runs to 14 residues. The germline V gene has CDR1 MNHEY and CDR2 SVGAGI. The CDR3 DNA reads TGTGCCAGCAGTCCCCGGGACACCGATCAGCCCCAGCATTTT. This encodes CASSPRDTDQPQHF.

The table lists this clonotype with a few counts. The rearrangement uses TRBV20-1 and TRBJ2-7; D ambiguous. CDR3 length: 14 amino acids. CDR1 is DFQATT, CDR2 SNEGSKA, per germline (reference sequence). Between the trimmed V and J ends, which lost 5 bases and 0 bases, there was a span of 14 bases. The CDR3 region is CSAPRAVGSYEQYF. The CDR3 DNA reads as TGCAGTGCTCCCCGGGCAGTGGGCTCCTACGAGCAGTACTTC.

This clonotype was seen a handful of times. The V gene is TRBV6-5, the J gene TRBJ2-4; D remains ambiguous. CDR1 MNHEY and CDR2 SVGAGI come from the germline V gene. The length of the CDR3 is 13 residues. Trimming left V 8 bases short and J 1 base short, with 9 bases between. CDR3 sequence (DNA): TGTGCCAGCGGTTCGTTGGCCAAAAACATTCAGTACTTC. Translation: CASGSLAKNIQYF.

V usage is TRBV5-5 and J usage is TRBJ1-4; 11 bases agree with TRBD1. Germline trimming cut 3 bases from V and 8 bases from J; bases unmatched to any gene: 3. Germline V gene lookup returns CDR1 SGHKS and CDR2 YYEKEE (reference sequence). The CDR3 is made up of 14 amino acids. The CDR3 nucleotides read TGTGCCAGCAGCTGGGGGACAGGGGGAGAAAAACTGTTTTTT. Protein: CASSWGTGGEKLFF. Looking up the rest from reference TRBV5-5 and TRBJ1-4 gives the full variable domain: DAGVTQSPTHLIKTRGQQVTLRCSPISGHKSVSWYQQVLGQGPQFIFQYYEKEERGRGNFPDRFSARQFPNYSSELNVNALLLGDSALYLCASSWGTGGEKLFFGSGTQLSVL.

The chain is built from TRBV12-3 or TRBV12-4 and TRBJ1-5; TRBD1 might be the D (5 bases). Trimming removed 5 bases from V and 6 bases from J, with 17 bases in between. The CDR3 length is 15 residues. The CDR3 loop is CASSTRRRGSQPQHF. Here the CDR3 DNA reads TGTGCCAGCAGTACGCGTCGTAGGGGTAGTCAGCCCCAGCATTTT.

V gene TRBV5-1 combines with J gene TRBJ2-1; 8 bases are a match to TRBD1. The CDR3 spans 14 residues. The V gene end was trimmed by 0 bases and the J gene end by 7 bases; junction bases not matched to a gene: 3. Germline V gene data show CDR1 as SGHRS and CDR2 as YFSETQ. Here the CDR3 DNA reads TGCGCCAGCAGCTTGGGGGGACAGGTGAATGAGCAGTTCTTC. Protein product: CASSLGGQVNEQFF.

J is TRBJ1-4 and V is TRBV28; 12 bases fit TRBD2. The end of the DNA fits TRBJ2-2 better, so the J call may be wrong. The CDR3 contains 15 residues. Per germline, CDR1 MDHEN and CDR2 SYDVKM. For the CDR3, the DNA is TGTGCCAGCAGGGTAGGACTAGCGGGACCCGGGGAGCTGTTTTTT. Its protein product is CASRVGLAGPGELFF.